This entry lists 3 T cell receptor beta chains sequenced from one sample in a study of cytomegalovirus exposure and HLA in healthy donors. PCR employed 60 Vbeta and 13 Jbeta primers. This table comes from immunoSEQ multiplex PCR, and its TCRdb copy is limited to in-frame clones, with some not included. This table has roughly 150,000 clones, around four fifths appearing once. Sequences were obtained from PBMCs. The receptors shown here come from a man between 18 and 29 years old in good health and CMV-seropositive.

The rearrangement uses TRBV6-6 and TRBJ2-7; a weak D match, TRBD2 (6 bases). The CDR3 spans 14 residues. From germline, CDR1 is MNHNY and CDR2 SVGAGI (reference sequence). The ends were cut back, 6 bases at V and 2 bases at J, with 14 bases in the middle. DNA for the CDR3: TGTGCCAGCAGCCCCCTCCCGGGGGCCTACGAGCAGTACTTC. As protein: CASSPLPGAYEQYF.

The rearrangement links TRBV25-1 to TRBJ1-5; 9 bases are a match to TRBD1. Trimming at V came to 3 bases and at J to 7 bases, leaving 13 bases not matched to a gene. The CDR3 is 17 residues long. CDR1 and CDR2 (germline): MGHDK, SYGVNS. In nucleotides, the CDR3 is TGTGCCAGCAGTGACCTCACCCCGACAGGGGGTGGCCAGCCCCAGCATTTT. As protein: CASSDLTPTGGGQPQHF.

CDR3 sequence (DNA): TGTGCCAGTAGTCCGGGACTAGCTGTCTATGAGCAGTTCTTC. Its protein product is CASSPGLAVYEQFF. The rearrangement links TRBV19 to TRBJ2-1; 9 nucleotides align to TRBD2. V lost 5 bases to trimming and J lost 8 bases; unmatched junction nucleotides: 7. The germline CDR1 and CDR2 sequences are LNHDA and SQIVND (reference sequence). The CDR3 is made up of 14 amino acids. Combining the CDR3 with reference TRBV19 and TRBJ2-1 gives the whole variable domain DGGITQSPKYLFRKEGQNVTLSCEQNLNHDAMYWYRQDPGQGLRLIYYSQIVNDFQKGDIAEGYSVSREKKESFPLTVTSAQKNPTAFYLCASSPGLAVYEQFFGPGTRLTVL.